A selection of T cell receptor beta chains follows, all from one sample in a study of T cell repertoires in cytomegalovirus infection. TCRdb independently ran MiXCR on the reads; one entry per CDR3 protein. Of about 830,000 distinct CDR3 sequences in the sample, approximately 29% were seen once. No antigens are known for them. The sample in question was cultured CD8+ T cells from PBMCs, obtained from culture after CMV antigen stimulation. These receptors were taken from a human donor in good health (CMV status not recorded). Some clones in this sample may be carry-over from other donors' samples. Both conserved end residues are part of each CDR3. The D gene is left open where the match is weak. Only some rows state a clone size, as once, few, many or a class for expanded clones.

abundance	v_gene	len	d_gene	j_gene	CDR3aa	CDR3nt
.	TRBV10-3	11	.	TRBJ1-2	CAITDNYGYTF	TGTGCCATCACAGATAACTATGGCTACACCTTC
.	TRBV7-6	14	.	TRBJ1-2	CASSLAWGEGGYTF	TGTGCCAGCAGCTTAGCGTGGGGCGAGGGTGGCTACACCTTC
.	TRBV11-3	12	.	TRBJ1-2	CARAQGRDGYTF	TGTGCCAGAGCCCAAGGCAGGGATGGCTACACCTTC
.	TRBV7-6	17	.	TRBJ1-4	CASSAAYLPATNEKLFF	TGTGCCAGCAGCGCCGCTTACTTACCGGCAACTAATGAAAAACTGTTTTTT
.	TRBV10-3	13	TRBD1	TRBJ2-2	CAILGTVAGELFF	TGTGCCATCTTGGGGACAGTAGCCGGGGAGCTGTTTTTT
few	TRBV27	15	TRBD1	TRBJ2-1	CASSLSGTGWYEQFF	TGTGCCAGCAGTTTATCCGGGACAGGGTGGTATGAGCAGTTCTTC
.	TRBV6-5	13	TRBD2	TRBJ2-5	CASSLAGGGAQYF	TGTGCCAGCAGTCTAGCGGGGGGAGGGGCTCAGTACTTC
.	TRBV4-3	13	.	TRBJ2-1	CASSLGVTNEQFF	TGCGCCAGCAGCCTAGGAGTTACTAACGAGCAGTTCTTC
.	TRBV11-2	16	.	TRBJ1-3	CASSSGAGISGNTIYF	TGTGCCAGCAGCTCAGGGGCAGGAATCTCTGGAAACACCATATATTTT
.	TRBV27	16	TRBD1	TRBJ2-5	CASSTPGQGLFETQYF	TGTGCCAGCAGCACGCCGGGACAGGGGCTATTTGAGACCCAGTACTTC
.	TRBV7-4	15	.	TRBJ1-1	CASSLDRTATHEAFF	TGTGCCAGCAGCTTAGATCGGACCGCCACCCACGAAGCTTTCTTT
few	TRBV27	15	.	TRBJ1-5	CASSFTGTLNQPQHF	TGTGCCAGCAGTTTCACGGGGACTCTCAATCAGCCCCAGCATTTT
few	TRBV6-2/TRBV6-3	12	.	TRBJ2-5	CASSYPQETQYF	TGTGCCAGCAGTTACCCTCAAGAGACCCAGTACTTC
.	TRBV6-5	18	TRBD2	TRBJ2-1	CASSRTSGGYSSYNEQFF	TGTGCCAGCAGCCGGACTAGCGGGGGTTATAGCTCCTACAATGAGCAGTTCTTC
.	TRBV7-6	16	.	TRBJ1-2	CASSEGRLVANYGYTF	TGTGCCAGCAGCGAAGGGCGACTGGTAGCTAACTATGGCTACACCTTC
.	TRBV27	21	TRBD2	TRBJ2-1	CASSTIPGTSGFLSSYNEQFF	TGTGCCAGCAGCACAATCCCCGGGACTAGCGGCTTCCTTAGCTCCTACAATGAGCAGTTCTTC
few	TRBV7-2	15	TRBD1	TRBJ2-7	CASSLSDRVRHEQYF	TGTGCCAGCAGCTTATCGGACAGGGTACGTCACGAGCAGTACTTC
.	TRBV27	15	.	TRBJ2-3	CASSSESPGTDTQYF	TGTGCCAGCAGTTCAGAGTCCCCGGGCACAGATACGCAGTATTTT
.	TRBV29-1	12	.	TRBJ1-2	CSVESEAPGYTF	TGCAGCGTTGAATCCGAGGCCCCTGGCTACACCTTC
.	TRBV6-6	12	.	TRBJ2-7	CASSVPGLEQYF	TGTGCCAGCAGTGTCCCGGGTCTCGAGCAGTACTTC
.	TRBV6-6	14	.	TRBJ1-1	CASSPGGQDTEAFF	TGTGCCAGCTCACCGGGGGGCCAGGACACTGAAGCTTTCTTT
.	TRBV28	16	.	TRBJ1-3	CASSFSQDLSGNTIYF	TGTGCCAGCAGTTTCTCCCAGGATCTCTCTGGAAACACCATATATTTT
.	TRBV7-9	13	.	TRBJ1-1	CASTKEGPWGAFF	TGTGCCAGCACCAAGGAGGGCCCCTGGGGAGCTTTCTTT
.	TRBV15	15	.	TRBJ2-3	CATSRVEQGPDTQYF	TGTGCCACCAGCAGAGTAGAACAGGGACCAGATACGCAGTATTTT
.	TRBV27	15	TRBD1	TRBJ1-2	CASSSPTGAGYGYTF	TGTGCCAGCAGTTCGCCGACAGGGGCTGGCTATGGCTACACCTTC
few	TRBV24-1	15	TRBD1	TRBJ2-7	CATIHPGQLPYEQYF	TGTGCCACCATCCACCCGGGACAGCTCCCCTACGAGCAGTACTTC
few	TRBV4-1	18	TRBD2	TRBJ2-2	CASSQEWAGGPGTGELFF	TGCGCCAGCAGCCAAGAATGGGCGGGGGGGCCGGGCACCGGGGAGCTGTTTTTT
.	TRBV20-1	12	.	TRBJ1-1	CSALPTNTEAFF	TGCAGTGCTCTACCCACGAACACTGAAGCTTTCTTT
few	TRBV27	12	.	TRBJ2-1	CASSLGGGREFF	TGTGCCAGCAGTTTAGGTGGCGGCAGGGAGTTCTTC
.	TRBV20-1	15	.	TRBJ1-2	CSVPHVGSVRGGYTF	TGCAGTGTTCCACACGTAGGTTCAGTGAGGGGTGGCTACACCTTC
.	TRBV6-5	13	TRBD1	TRBJ2-2	CASRTGVTGELFF	TGTGCCAGCAGAACAGGGGTCACCGGGGAGCTGTTTTTT
.	TRBV27	15	.	TRBJ1-2	CASSSSPTGGYGYTF	TGTGCCAGCTCATCAAGCCCCACAGGTGGCTATGGCTACACCTTC
many	TRBV11-1	18	.	TRBJ1-1	CASSLGLVLQGWNTEAFF	TGTGCCAGCAGCTTAGGTTTGGTTCTACAGGGATGGAACACTGAAGCTTTCTTT